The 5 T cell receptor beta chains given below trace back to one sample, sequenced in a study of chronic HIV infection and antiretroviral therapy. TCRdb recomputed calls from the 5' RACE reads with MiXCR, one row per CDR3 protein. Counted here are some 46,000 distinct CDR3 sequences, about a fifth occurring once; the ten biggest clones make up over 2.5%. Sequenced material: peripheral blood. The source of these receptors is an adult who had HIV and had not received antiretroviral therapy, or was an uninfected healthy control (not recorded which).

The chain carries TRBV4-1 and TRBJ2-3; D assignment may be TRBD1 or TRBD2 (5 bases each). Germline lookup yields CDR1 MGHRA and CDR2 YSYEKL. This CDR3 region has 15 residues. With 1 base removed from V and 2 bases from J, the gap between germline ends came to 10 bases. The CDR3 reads CASSQVGAPTDTQYF. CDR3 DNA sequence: TGCGCCAGCAGCCAAGTCGGGGCCCCCACAGATACGCAGTATTTT.

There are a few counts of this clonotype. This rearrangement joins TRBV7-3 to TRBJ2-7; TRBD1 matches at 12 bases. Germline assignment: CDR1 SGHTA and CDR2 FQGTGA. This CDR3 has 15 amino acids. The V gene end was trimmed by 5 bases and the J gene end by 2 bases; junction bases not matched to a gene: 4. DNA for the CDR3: TGTGCCAGCAGCCCCGGGACAGGGGGCCCCTACGAGCAGTACTTC. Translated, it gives CASSPGTGGPYEQYF.

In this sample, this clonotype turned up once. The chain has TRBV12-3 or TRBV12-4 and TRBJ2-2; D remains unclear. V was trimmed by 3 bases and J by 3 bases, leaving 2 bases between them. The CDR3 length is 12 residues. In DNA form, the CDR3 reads TGTGCCAGCAGTTTGGACACCGGGGAGCTGTTTTTT. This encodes CASSLDTGELFF.

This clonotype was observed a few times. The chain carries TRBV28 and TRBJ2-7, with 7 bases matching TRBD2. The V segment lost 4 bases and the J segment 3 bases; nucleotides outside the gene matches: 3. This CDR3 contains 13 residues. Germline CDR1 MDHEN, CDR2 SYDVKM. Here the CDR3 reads CASSSSGYYEQYF. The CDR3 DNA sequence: TGTGCCAGCAGTTCTAGCGGATACTACGAGCAGTACTTC. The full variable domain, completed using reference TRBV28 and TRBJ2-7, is DVKVTQSSRYLVKRTGEKVFLECVQDMDHENMFWYRQDPGLGLRLIYFSYDVKMKEKGDIPEGYSVSREKKERFSLILESASTNQTSMYLCASSSSGYYEQYFGPGTRLTVT.

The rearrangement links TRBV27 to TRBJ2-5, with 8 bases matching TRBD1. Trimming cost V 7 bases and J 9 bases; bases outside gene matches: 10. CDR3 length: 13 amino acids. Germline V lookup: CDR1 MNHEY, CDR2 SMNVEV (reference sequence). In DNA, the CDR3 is TGTGCCAGCACGGAAACCAGGGGGCAAGCCCAGTACTTC. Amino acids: CASTETRGQAQYF.